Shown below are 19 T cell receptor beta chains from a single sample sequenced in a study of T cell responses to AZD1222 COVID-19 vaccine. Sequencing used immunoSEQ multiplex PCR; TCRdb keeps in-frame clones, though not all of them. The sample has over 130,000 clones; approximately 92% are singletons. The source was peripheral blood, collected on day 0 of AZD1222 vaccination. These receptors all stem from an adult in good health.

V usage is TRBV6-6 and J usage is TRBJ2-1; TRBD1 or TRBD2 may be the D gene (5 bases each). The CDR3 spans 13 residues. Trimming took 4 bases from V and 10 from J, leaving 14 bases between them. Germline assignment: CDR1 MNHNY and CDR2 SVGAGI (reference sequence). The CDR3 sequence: CASSFRLEGEQFF. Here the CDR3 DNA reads TGTGCCAGCAGTTTCAGACTCGAGGGGGAGCAGTTCTTC.

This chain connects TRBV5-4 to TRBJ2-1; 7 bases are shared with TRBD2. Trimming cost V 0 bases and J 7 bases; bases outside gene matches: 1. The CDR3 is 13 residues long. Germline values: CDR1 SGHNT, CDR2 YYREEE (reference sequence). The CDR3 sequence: CASSLAAGNEQFF. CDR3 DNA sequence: TGTGCCAGCAGCTTGGCAGCGGGAAATGAGCAGTTCTTC. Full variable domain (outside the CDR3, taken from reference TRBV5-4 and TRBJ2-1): ETGVTQSPTHLIKTRGQQVTLRCSSQSGHNTVSWYQQALGQGPQFIFQYYREEENGRGNFPPRFSGLQFPNYSSELNVNALELDDSALYLCASSLAAGNEQFFGPGTRLTVL.

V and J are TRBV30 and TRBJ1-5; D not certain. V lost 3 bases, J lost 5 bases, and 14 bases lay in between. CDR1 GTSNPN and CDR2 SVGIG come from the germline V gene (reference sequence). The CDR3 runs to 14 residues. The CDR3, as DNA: TGTGCCTGGAGGAACGGGATCCGCCATCAGCCCCAGCATTTT. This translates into CAWRNGIRHQPQHF. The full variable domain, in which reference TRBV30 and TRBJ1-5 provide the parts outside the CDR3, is SQTIHQWPATLVQPVGSPLSLECTVEGTSNPNLYWYRQAAGRGLQLLFYSVGIGQISSEVPQNLSASRPQDRQFILSSKKLLLSDSGFYLCAWRNGIRHQPQHFGDGTRLSIL.

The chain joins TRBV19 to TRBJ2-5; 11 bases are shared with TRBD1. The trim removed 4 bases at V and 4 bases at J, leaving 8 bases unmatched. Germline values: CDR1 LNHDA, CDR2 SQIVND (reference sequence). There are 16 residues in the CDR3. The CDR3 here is CASSTRTGGSSETQYF. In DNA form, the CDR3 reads TGTGCCAGTAGTACCAGGACAGGGGGCAGTTCAGAGACCCAGTACTTC.

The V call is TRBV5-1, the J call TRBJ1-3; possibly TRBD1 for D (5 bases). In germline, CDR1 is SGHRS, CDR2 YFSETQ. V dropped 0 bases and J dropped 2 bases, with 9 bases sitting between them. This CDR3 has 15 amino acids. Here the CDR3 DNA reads TGCGCCAGCAGCTTGGTTATGGGGGCTGGAAACACCATATATTTT. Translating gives CASSLVMGAGNTIYF. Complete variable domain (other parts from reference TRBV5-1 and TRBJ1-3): KAGVTQTPRYLIKTRGQQVTLSCSPISGHRSVSWYQQTPGQGLQFLFEYFSETQRNKGNFPGRFSGRQFSNSRSEMNVSTLELGDSALYLCASSLVMGAGNTIYFGEGSWLTVV.

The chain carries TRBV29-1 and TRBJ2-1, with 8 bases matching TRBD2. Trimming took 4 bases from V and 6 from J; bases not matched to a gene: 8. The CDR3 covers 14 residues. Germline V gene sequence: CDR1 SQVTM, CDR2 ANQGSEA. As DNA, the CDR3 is TGCAGCGTTGTCCTAGCGGGCCCGACCAATGAGCAGTTCTTC. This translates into CSVVLAGPTNEQFF.

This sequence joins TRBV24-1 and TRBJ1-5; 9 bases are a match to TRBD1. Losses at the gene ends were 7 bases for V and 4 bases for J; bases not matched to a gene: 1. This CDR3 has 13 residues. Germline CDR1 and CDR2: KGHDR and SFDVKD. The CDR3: CATSGTGNQPQHF. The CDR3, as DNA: TGTGCCACCAGCGGGACAGGGAATCAGCCCCAGCATTTT.

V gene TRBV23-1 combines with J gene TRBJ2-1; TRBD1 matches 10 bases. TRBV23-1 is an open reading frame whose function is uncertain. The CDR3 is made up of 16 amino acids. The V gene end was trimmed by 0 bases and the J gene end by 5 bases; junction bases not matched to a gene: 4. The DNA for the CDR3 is TGCGCCAGCAGTCAATCGGGGACAGGGGTTGACAATGAGCAGTTCTTC. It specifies CASSQSGTGVDNEQFF.

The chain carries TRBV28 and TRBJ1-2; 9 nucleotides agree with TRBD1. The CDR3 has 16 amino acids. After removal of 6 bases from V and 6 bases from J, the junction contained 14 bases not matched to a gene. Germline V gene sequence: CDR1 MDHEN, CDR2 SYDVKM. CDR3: CASSPGGQGIFNGYTF. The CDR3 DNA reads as TGTGCCAGCAGCCCAGGAGGACAGGGGATCTTTAATGGCTACACCTTC.

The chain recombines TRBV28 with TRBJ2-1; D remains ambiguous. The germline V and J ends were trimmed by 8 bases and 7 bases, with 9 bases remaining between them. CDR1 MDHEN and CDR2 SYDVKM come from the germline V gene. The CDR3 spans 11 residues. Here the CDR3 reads CASSTLNEQFF. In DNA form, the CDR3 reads TGTGCCAGCTCCACTTTAAATGAGCAGTTCTTC.

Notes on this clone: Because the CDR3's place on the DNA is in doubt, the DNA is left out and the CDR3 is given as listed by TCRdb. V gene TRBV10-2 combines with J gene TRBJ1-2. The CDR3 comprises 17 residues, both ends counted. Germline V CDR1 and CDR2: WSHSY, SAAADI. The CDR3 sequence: CASSDRTGATPSRGYTF.

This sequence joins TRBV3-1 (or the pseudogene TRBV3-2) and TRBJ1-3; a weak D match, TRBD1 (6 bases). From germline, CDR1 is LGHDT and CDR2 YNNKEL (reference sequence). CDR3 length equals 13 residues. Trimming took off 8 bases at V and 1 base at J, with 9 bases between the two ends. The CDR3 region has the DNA TGTGCCAGCTCCACAGGGTCTGGAAACACCATATATTTT. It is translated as CASSTGSGNTIYF.

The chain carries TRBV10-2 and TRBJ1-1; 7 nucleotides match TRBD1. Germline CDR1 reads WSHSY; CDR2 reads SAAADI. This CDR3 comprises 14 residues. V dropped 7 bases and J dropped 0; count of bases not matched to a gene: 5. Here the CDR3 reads CASTQTGLNTEAFF. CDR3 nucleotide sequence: TGCGCCAGCACCCAGACAGGGCTGAACACTGAAGCTTTCTTT.

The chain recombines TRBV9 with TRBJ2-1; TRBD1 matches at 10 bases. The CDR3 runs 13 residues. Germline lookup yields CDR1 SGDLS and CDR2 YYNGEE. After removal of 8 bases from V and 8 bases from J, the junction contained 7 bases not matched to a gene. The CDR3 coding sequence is TGTGCCAGTGGCCGGGACAGGGGTGATGAGCAGTTCTTC. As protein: CASGRDRGDEQFF.

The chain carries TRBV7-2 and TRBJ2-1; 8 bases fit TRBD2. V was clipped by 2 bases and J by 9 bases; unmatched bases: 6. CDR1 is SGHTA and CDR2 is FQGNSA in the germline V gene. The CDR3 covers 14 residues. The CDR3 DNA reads TGTGCCAGCAGCTTACAGCGGGAGTCGTTTGAGCAGTTCTTC. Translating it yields CASSLQRESFEQFF.

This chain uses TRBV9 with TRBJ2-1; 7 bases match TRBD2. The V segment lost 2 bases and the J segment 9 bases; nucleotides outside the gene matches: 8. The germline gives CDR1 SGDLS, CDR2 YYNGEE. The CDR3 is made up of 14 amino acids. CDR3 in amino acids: CASSVTGLDGEQFF. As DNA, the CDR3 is TGTGCCAGCAGCGTGACTGGACTAGACGGTGAGCAGTTCTTC.

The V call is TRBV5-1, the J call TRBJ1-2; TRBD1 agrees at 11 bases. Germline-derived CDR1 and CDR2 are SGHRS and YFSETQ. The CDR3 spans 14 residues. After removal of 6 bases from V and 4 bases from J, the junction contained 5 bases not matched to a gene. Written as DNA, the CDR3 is TGCGCCAGCACCTGGACAGGGGGCGCCTATGGCTACACCTTC. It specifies CASTWTGGAYGYTF.

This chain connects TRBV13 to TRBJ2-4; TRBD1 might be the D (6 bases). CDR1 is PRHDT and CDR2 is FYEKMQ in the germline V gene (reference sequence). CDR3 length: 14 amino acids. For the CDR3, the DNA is TGTGCAACCCGGGACCAGGGGCCCAAAAACATTCAGTACTTC. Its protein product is CATRDQGPKNIQYF.

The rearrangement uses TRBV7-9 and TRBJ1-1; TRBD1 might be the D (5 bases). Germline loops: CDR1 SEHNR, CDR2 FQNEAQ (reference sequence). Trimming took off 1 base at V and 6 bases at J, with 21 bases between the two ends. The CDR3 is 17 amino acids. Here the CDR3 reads CASSLVIPGDGPAEAFF. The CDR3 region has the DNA TGTGCCAGCAGCTTAGTAATACCGGGGGACGGGCCCGCTGAAGCTTTCTTT.